The sequence of this T cell receptor (beta chain) was determined in a study of T cells in Graves' hyperthyroidism and ophthalmopathy. Study overall: Peripheral blood was drawn at first diagnosis, prior to all treatment.

The TCR beta CDR3 regions underwent amplification using RNA transcripts as the source. Using the HTBI primer set, a first-round RT-PCR was run on the TCR CDR3. TCRdb ran MiXCR on the multiplex PCR reads and lists one entry per CDR3 protein. Seen here are roughly 520,000 distinct CDR3 sequences, around 24% observed once, and the top ten hold about 11%. Trimming removed 3 bases from V and 5 bases from J, with 11 bases in between. CDR1 is SGHVS, CDR2 FQNEAQ, per germline. This CDR3 comprises 13 residues. Clinical symptoms, serum thyroxine and TRAb, thyroid ultrasound and orbital computed tomography together formed the diagnostic basis.

The V gene is TRBV7-8, the J gene TRBJ2-7; D not certain. The TCR originated in a woman in her thirties with Graves' ophthalmopathy. The sample taken for sequencing was blood. CDR3 DNA: TGTGCCAGCAGCTTCAACGGGTTCGACGAGCAGTACTTC. Amino acids: CASSFNGFDEQYF.